Listed below are T cell receptor beta chains from one sample, sequenced in a study of identical twins. TCRdb re-called the 5' RACE reads through MiXCR, storing one row per CDR3 protein. The table includes 1.5 million to 2 million distinct CDR3 sequences, under 35% detected once. Source material: cord blood. The source is a newborn girl in good health. Both conserved end residues are part of each CDR3. A D gene is named only where the DNA matches it firmly. Not all rows give a size; the values are once, few, many and, for expanded clones, a class.

j_call v_call d_call clone_size cdr3_aa cdr3_nt
TRBJ2-7 TRBV19 TRBD2 few CASSIGNLAGAEQYF TGTGCCAGTAGTATAGGTAATCTAGCGGGAGCCGAGCAGTACTTC
TRBJ2-3 TRBV4-2 TRBD2 NA CASSHRAGGLRADTQYF TGTGCCAGCAGCCATCGAGCGGGGGGACTTAGGGCAGATACGCAGTATTTT
TRBJ1-2 TRBV27 NA many CASSLEPRNYGYTF TGTGCCAGCAGTTTAGAACCTCGGAACTATGGCTACACCTTC
TRBJ2-3 TRBV9 TRBD2 NA CASSTGLAGAPDTQYF TGTGCCAGCAGCACCGGACTAGCGGGGGCCCCAGATACGCAGTATTTT
TRBJ2-3 TRBV29-1 TRBD2 many CSVEGGLAGNTDTQYF TGCAGCGTTGAAGGGGGCCTAGCGGGGAACACAGATACGCAGTATTTT
TRBJ2-1 TRBV2 NA NA CASSEARGLQETQFF TGTGCCAGCAGTGAAGCGCGCGGCCTCCAAGAGACCCAGTTCTTC
TRBJ2-5 TRBV28 NA NA CASTSGSQETQYF TGTGCCAGCACCTCCGGCAGTCAGGAGACCCAGTACTTC
TRBJ1-1 TRBV20-1 TRBD1 few CSARIGTGLRNTEAFF TGCAGTGCTAGAATTGGGACAGGATTACGGAACACTGAAGCTTTCTTT
TRBJ1-1 TRBV9 NA NA CASSGSTGGAGTEAFF TGTGCCAGCAGCGGCTCGACCGGGGGGGCCGGAACTGAAGCTTTCTTT
TRBJ2-4 TRBV5-1 TRBD1 many CASSLRQGSDIQYF TGCGCCAGCAGCTTACGACAGGGGAGTGACATTCAGTACTTC
TRBJ2-1 TRBV14 TRBD2 NA CASSQLRSSGFNEQFF TGTGCCAGCAGCCAATTGAGGAGTAGCGGGTTCAATGAGCAGTTCTTC
TRBJ1-2 TRBV20-1 NA NA CSALDGVNYGYTF TGCAGTGCTCTCGACGGGGTTAACTATGGCTACACCTTC
TRBJ2-1 TRBV29-1 TRBD2 few CSASLSSGGSNEQFF TGCAGCGCCTCCCTCTCTAGCGGGGGGTCCAATGAGCAGTTCTTC
TRBJ2-5 TRBV20-1 NA few CSASGDVPQETQYF TGCAGTGCTAGCGGAGACGTACCCCAGGAGACCCAGTACTTC
TRBJ2-7 TRBV13 NA few CASSYTDGAYEQYF TGTGCCAGCAGCTATACGGACGGAGCCTACGAGCAGTACTTC
TRBJ2-3 TRBV12-3/TRBV12-4 NA NA CATAGKSTDTQYF TGTGCCACCGCCGGGAAGAGCACAGATACGCAGTATTTT
TRBJ1-2 TRBV20-1 TRBD1 NA CSARDPDRVHGYTF TGCAGTGCTAGAGACCCAGACAGGGTGCATGGCTACACCTTC
TRBJ2-1 TRBV20-1 TRBD2 NA CSARDALAGAWNEQFF TGCAGTGCTAGAGATGCCCTAGCGGGAGCCTGGAATGAGCAGTTCTTC
TRBJ1-5 TRBV20-1 NA once CSARPRADIRNQPQHF TGCAGTGCTAGGCCCCGTGCCGACATTCGCAATCAGCCCCAGCATTTT
TRBJ2-5 TRBV5-8 NA NA CANSPVPRRQETQYF TGTGCCAACAGCCCGGTCCCCAGGCGACAAGAGACCCAGTACTTC
TRBJ1-2 TRBV6-1 TRBD1 few CASSEISGGYGYTF TGTGCCAGCAGTGAAATATCAGGGGGCTATGGCTACACCTTC
TRBJ2-1 TRBV10-3 TRBD2 NA CATSGVHNEQFF TGTGCCACCAGCGGGGTTCACAATGAGCAGTTCTTC
TRBJ2-1 TRBV12-3/TRBV12-4 TRBD1 NA CASSSWDRRYEQFF TGTGCCAGCAGTTCCTGGGACAGGCGCTACGAGCAGTTCTTC
TRBJ1-6 TRBV7-6 NA NA CASSLESNSPLHF TGTGCCAGCAGCTTAGAGAGTAATTCACCCCTCCACTTT
TRBJ2-7 TRBV7-2 TRBD2 NA CASSLAVQGLAGGPVSYEQYF TGTGCCAGCAGCTTAGCGGTCCAGGGACTAGCGGGAGGGCCAGTATCCTACGAGCAGTACTTC
TRBJ2-7 TRBV20-1 TRBD1 NA CSARVVRDRRNEQYF TGCAGTGCTAGGGTTGTCCGGGACAGGAGAAATGAGCAGTACTTC
TRBJ2-1 TRBV7-9 NA NA CASMLYNEQFF TGTGCCAGCATGCTCTACAATGAGCAGTTCTTC
TRBJ1-4 TRBV2 NA few CASSESWVMDEKLFF TGTGCCAGCAGTGAGTCCTGGGTAATGGATGAAAAACTGTTTTTT
TRBJ2-7 TRBV28 NA NA CASSMVSYEQYF TGTGCCAGCAGTATGGTCAGCTACGAGCAGTACTTC
TRBJ2-5 TRBV10-1 NA many CASRGSQETQYF TGCGCCAGCAGGGGTTCTCAAGAGACCCAGTACTTC
TRBJ2-3 TRBV20-1 TRBD2 NA CSADLAGRTDTQYF TGCAGTGCTGATCTAGCGGGGCGCACAGATACGCAGTATTTT
TRBJ2-7 TRBV27 TRBD1 few CASNSQGGEQYF TGTGCCAGCAACTCACAGGGGGGAGAGCAGTACTTC
TRBJ1-2 TRBV20-1 NA few CSASMDRYGYTF TGCAGTGCTAGCATGGACCGCTATGGCTACACCTTC
TRBJ2-3 TRBV12-3/TRBV12-4 NA few CASSPSGGPDTQYF TGTGCCAGCAGTCCCTCCGGAGGCCCAGATACGCAGTATTTT
TRBJ1-5 TRBV4-2 NA many CASSQGDNQPQHF TGTGCCAGCAGCCAAGGGGACAATCAGCCCCAGCATTTT
TRBJ2-1 TRBV20-1 NA few CSASPDSPRSSYNEQFF TGCAGTGCTAGCCCGGACAGCCCGAGGAGCTCCTACAATGAGCAGTTCTTC
TRBJ2-3 TRBV25-1 TRBD2 NA CASSGIGTSGGSTDTQYF TGTGCCAGCAGTGGGATTGGGACTAGCGGGGGATCCACAGATACGCAGTATTTT
TRBJ2-1 TRBV28 TRBD2 NA CASSLVLAGGLYNEQFF TGTGCCAGCAGTTTAGTACTAGCGGGAGGTCTCTACAATGAGCAGTTCTTC
TRBJ1-2 TRBV12-3/TRBV12-4 TRBD1 many CASSPQGLGVYGYTF TGTGCCAGCAGCCCACAGGGGCTAGGGGTCTATGGCTACACCTTC
TRBJ1-1 TRBV6-6 TRBD1 NA CASSYPVQGAEAFF TGTGCCAGCAGTTACCCTGTACAGGGGGCTGAAGCTTTCTTT
TRBJ2-1 TRBV19 NA NA CASSISGREAYNEQFF TGTGCCAGTAGTATTTCCGGCAGGGAGGCCTACAATGAGCAGTTCTTC
TRBJ2-7 TRBV5-4 TRBD2 NA CASSSTGTSGSYEQYF TGTGCCAGCAGCTCAACCGGGACTAGCGGCTCCTACGAGCAGTACTTC
TRBJ2-2 TRBV7-2 TRBD1 NA CASSTRGPTNTGELFF TGTGCCAGCAGTACCAGGGGGCCCACGAACACCGGGGAGCTGTTTTTT
TRBJ2-6 TRBV29-1 NA many CSVEGDSGANVLTF TGCAGCGTTGAAGGGGACTCTGGGGCCAACGTCCTGACTTTC
TRBJ2-5 TRBV20-1 NA many CSARDRFQETQYF TGCAGTGCTAGAGATCGGTTCCAAGAGACCCAGTACTTC
TRBJ2-3 TRBV9 NA NA CASSVAVSRSTDTQYF TGTGCCAGCAGCGTAGCAGTTAGCCGTAGCACAGATACGCAGTATTTT
TRBJ2-1 TRBV24-1 TRBD2 few CATSDPGLAGSNEQFF TGTGCCACCAGTGATCCCGGACTAGCGGGGTCCAATGAGCAGTTCTTC
TRBJ2-5 TRBV10-3 NA NA CAISESTWQGETQYF TGTGCCATCAGTGAGTCGACGTGGCAGGGCGAGACCCAGTACTTC